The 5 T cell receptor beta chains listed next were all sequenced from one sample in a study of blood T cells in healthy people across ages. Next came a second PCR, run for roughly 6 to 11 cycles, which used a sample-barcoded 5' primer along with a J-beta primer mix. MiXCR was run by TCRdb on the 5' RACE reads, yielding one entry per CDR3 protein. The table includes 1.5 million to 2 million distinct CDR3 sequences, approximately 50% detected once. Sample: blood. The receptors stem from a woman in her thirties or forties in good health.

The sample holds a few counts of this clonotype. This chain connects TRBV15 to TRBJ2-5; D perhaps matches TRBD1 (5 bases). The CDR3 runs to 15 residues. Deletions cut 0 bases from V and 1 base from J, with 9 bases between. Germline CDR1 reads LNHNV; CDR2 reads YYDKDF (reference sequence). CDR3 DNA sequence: TGTGCCACCAGCAGAGATCCAGGGATCCAAGAGACCCAGTACTTC. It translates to CATSRDPGIQETQYF.

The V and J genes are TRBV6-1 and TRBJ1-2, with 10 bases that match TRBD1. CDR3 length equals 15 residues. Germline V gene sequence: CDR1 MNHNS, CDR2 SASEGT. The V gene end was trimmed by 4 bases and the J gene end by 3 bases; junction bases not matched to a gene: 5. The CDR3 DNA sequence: TGTGCCAGCAGTGGTACGGGACAGGGGCACTATGGCTACACCTTC. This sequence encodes CASSGTGQGHYGYTF.

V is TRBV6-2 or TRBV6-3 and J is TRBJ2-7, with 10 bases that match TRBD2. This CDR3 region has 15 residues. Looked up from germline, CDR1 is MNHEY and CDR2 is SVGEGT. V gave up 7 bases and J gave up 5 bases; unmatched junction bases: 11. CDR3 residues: CASNPGTSANNEQYF. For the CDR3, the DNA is TGTGCCAGCAACCCAGGGACTAGCGCCAACAACGAGCAGTACTTC.

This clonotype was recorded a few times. The DNA for the CDR3 is TGTGCCAGCACCCAACGCAGGGGGTCAGAGACCCAGTACTTC. It specifies CASTQRRGSETQYF. This chain joins TRBV7-2 and TRBJ2-5; 7 nucleotides match TRBD1. The ends lost 7 bases at V and 4 bases at J; junction bases unmatched: 9. This CDR3 region has 14 residues. Germline V gene data show CDR1 as SGHTA and CDR2 as FQGNSA.

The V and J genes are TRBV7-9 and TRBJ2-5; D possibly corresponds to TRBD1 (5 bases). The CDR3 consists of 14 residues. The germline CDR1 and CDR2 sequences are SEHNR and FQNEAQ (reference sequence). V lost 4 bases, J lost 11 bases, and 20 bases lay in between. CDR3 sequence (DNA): TGTGCCAGCAGCTCCCGGACAACTTACCATGAGCAGTACTTC. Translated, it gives CASSSRTTYHEQYF.